One sample yielded the 8 T cell receptor beta chains listed below, sequenced in a study of T cells in Graves' hyperthyroidism and ophthalmopathy. Amplification of TCR beta CDR3 regions was performed using RNA transcripts as template. HTBI primers were employed in a first-round RT-PCR of the TCR CDR3. One entry per CDR3 protein results from TCRdb running MiXCR on the multiplex PCR reads. The data hold some 550,000 distinct CDR3 sequences, with around 15% observed a single time. The source material was blood. The source of these receptors is a woman aged 40 to 50 with Graves' ophthalmopathy.

This clonotype was recorded a few times. This rearrangement joins TRBV12-3 or TRBV12-4 to TRBJ1-3; 9 bases align to TRBD1. J lost 6 bases, V lost 4 bases, and 4 bases had no gene match. This CDR3 has 14 residues. In DNA, the CDR3 is TGTGCCAGCAGTTCAACAGGGGGCTTAAACACCATATATTTT. This sequence encodes CASSSTGGLNTIYF.

This clonotype was detected ten times or more. The chain uses TRBV20-1 and TRBJ2-1; 11 bases line up with TRBD2. Germline V lookup: CDR1 DFQATT, CDR2 SNEGSKA (reference sequence). V lost 2 bases, J lost 6 bases, and 6 bases stayed unmatched. This CDR3 has 15 residues. CDR3 protein: CSARQLAGGLNEQFF. CDR3 sequence (DNA): TGCAGTGCTAGACAATTAGCGGGAGGGCTCAATGAGCAGTTCTTC.

This clonotype occurred many times. This sequence joins TRBV5-1 and TRBJ1-1; TRBD1 matches at 7 bases. Trimming at V came to 3 bases and at J to 1 base, leaving 6 bases not matched to a gene. CDR1 is SGHRS and CDR2 is YFSETQ in the germline V gene. The CDR3 runs 15 residues. The CDR3 protein is CASSSGQPTNTEAFF. The CDR3 DNA follows: TGCGCCAGCAGCTCGGGACAGCCGACGAACACTGAAGCTTTCTTT.

This clonotype was recorded a few times. The rearrangement links TRBV29-1 to TRBJ1-4, with D unresolved. V was shortened by 7 bases and J by 7 bases, with 13 bases between the two germline ends. This CDR3 spans 12 amino acids. Germline V gene lookup returns CDR1 SQVTM and CDR2 ANQGSEA. The CDR3 nucleotides are TGCAGCGGCGGGGTGCTGGGTGAAAAACTGTTTTTT. It translates to CSGGVLGEKLFF.

The sample holds many counts of this clonotype. J is TRBJ1-2 and V is TRBV3-1; 8 bases agree with TRBD1. The CDR3 covers 15 residues. From germline, CDR1 is LGHDT and CDR2 YNNKEL (reference sequence). Losses at the gene ends were 4 bases for V and 6 bases for J; bases not matched to a gene: 10. The CDR3 DNA reads as TGTGCCAGCAGCCCGCGGGACAGGATGGCCCATGGCTACACCTTC. Translation gives CASSPRDRMAHGYTF.

In this sample, this clonotype turned up many times. V and J are TRBV2 and TRBJ1-5, with TRBD1 matching 7 bases. CDR1 SNHLY and CDR2 FYNNEI come from the germline V gene. The CDR3 contains 15 residues. J gave up 3 bases and V 5 bases, and 7 bases lay outside the gene matches. CDR3 residues: CASSPGTANNQPQHF. The DNA for the CDR3 is TGTGCCAGCAGTCCCGGGACAGCGAACAATCAGCCCCAGCATTTT.

This clonotype was seen only a few times. The V call is TRBV28, the J call TRBJ2-1; tentatively, D is TRBD1 (6 bases). Per the germline V gene, CDR1 is MDHEN and CDR2 is SYDVKM. The CDR3 runs 15 residues. Trimming left V 5 bases short and J 5 bases short, with 16 bases between. In DNA, the CDR3 is TGTGCCAGCAGTACCTCAGGGGCGCAGGACAATGAGCAGTTCTTC. This sequence encodes CASSTSGAQDNEQFF.

This clonotype showed up many times. V usage is TRBV12-3 or TRBV12-4 and J usage is TRBJ2-7, with 8 bases fitting TRBD1. The CDR3 runs 14 residues. V was clipped by 3 bases and J by 7 bases; unmatched bases: 8. The CDR3 region has the DNA TGTGCCAGCAGTTTTCGAACAGGGGGAGAAGAGCAGTACTTC. Its protein product is CASSFRTGGEEQYF.